The clone carrying this T cell receptor (beta chain) came up a few times. Its specificity is unknown. TCRdb fed the RT-PCR reads into MiXCR, producing one record per CDR3 protein. The sample lists a few hundred thousand distinct CDR3 sequences, 14% occurring once. V was clipped by 4 bases and J by 5 bases, with 8 bases between them. This CDR3 comprises 11 residues. In germline, CDR1 is DFQATT, CDR2 SNEGSKA (reference sequence). The sample originates from a study of response to subunit inactivated influenza vaccine. Findings and limits, study-wide: It was suggested by the authors that few new T cells are recruited by each seasonal influenza vaccination.

The gene calls are TRBV20-1 and TRBJ2-5, with D unresolved. The TCR sequence derives from a man between 50 and 59 years old who received an inactivated influenza vaccine. The source material was PBMCs from blood, sampled 11 to 12 days after vaccination. CDR3 DNA sequence: TGCAGTGCTATTGTTCCGGAGACCCAGTACTTC. This gives the protein CSAIVPETQYF.